This paragraph covers one T cell receptor (beta chain) sequence. This clone was seen a few times. Its cognate antigen has yet to be identified. No much larger clone is present one base from it, and per-base qualities are unavailable. The data were obtained in a study of shared clonotypes between healthy human individuals (dated by TCRdb to 2019 to 2021). As for the study more broadly: The cohort included a few men and two women between 18 and 49 years of age. Libraries were prepared and TCR repertoires were sequenced by different laboratories using diverse techniques, in order to increase sequencing depth and limit assay-specific biases. Each donor's leukapheresis produced roughly between about 0.9 and 9.5 billion PBMCs. For each donor, CD4 naive and CD4 memory were each run on three plates, CD8 naive on two plates, and CD8 memory on one plate. The study deeply sequenced blood TCR repertoires of five healthy adults to estimate repertoire size and the extent of clonotype sharing between individuals.

The germline ends are 11 bases apart after V is trimmed by 5 bases and J by 0 bases. CDR1 and CDR2 are drawn from the germline V gene (reference sequence): LNHDA, SQIVND. Reading from cysteine to phenylalanine, the CDR3 counts 15 amino acids. Only the CDR3 portion is preserved as DNA: 45 bases, with reading frame beginning at the first base. Healthy HIV-negative adults with no recently reported acute infections or vaccinations were included as donors. Only Caucasian adults living in Nashville, Tennessee, USA were represented among the donors. CD4+ T cells were enriched through magnetic negative selection, after which naive cells were positively selected on CD45RA and the remaining negative fraction served as the memory subset. Blood was obtained by leukapheresis, after which PBMCs were separated by Ficoll-Histopaque density gradient centrifugation and cryopreserved in liquid nitrogen vapor phase. Analytical flow cytometry was used to check the purity and quantity of every magnetically sorted T cell population. Genomic DNA was isolated from each sorted fraction and quantified by UV absorbance on a Nanodrop 2000c.

Using the deep immunoSEQ assay, multiplex PCR amplified TCR CDR3 regions from genomic DNA. Genomic DNA extracted from each cell subset was distributed evenly over all wells of several immunoSEQ 96-well plates, and each plate served as one replicate. For sorted subsets, around 200 ng genomic DNA, equal to about 30,000 T cell genomes, was loaded into each replicate PCR. Purified libraries were measured with a Qubit 3.0 fluorometer, size-checked on a Bioanalyzer 2100, and measured again with the KAPA Library Quantification kit. A separate single-read 150-cycle Illumina NextSeq 550 flow cell was used to sequence each immunoSEQ 96-well plate. In the original analysis: Because the immunoSEQ output included only junctional sequences and no quality scores, the filtering could not be the same as the filtering used for full-length reads. To assign V/J genes and CDR3, sequences were annotated against IMGT germline references using PyIR, a Python wrapper for IgBLAST v1.9. Reads were filtered out if the reads had weak V/J assignments (E-value above 1e-6), no CDR3, stop codons, out-of-frame junctions, or ambiguous translated residues. A V3J clonotype was defined by an identical inferred V gene, J gene, and CDR3 amino acid sequence. The percentage overlap between two repertoires was calculated by dividing the number of shared unique clonotypes by the size of the smaller repertoire. Three approaches were used to assess repertoire richness: RTK rarefaction, the Chao1 estimator, and Recon v2.1 estimates of unobserved clonotypes. Generation probabilities for all TCRbeta clonotypes obtained by the gDNA method from several donors were computed using OLGA. TCRdb carries this immuneACCESS record with in-frame sequences only. Its versions omit some clonotypes, under half of them owing to an unresolved V gene in the studies checked, with the rest unexplained. V and J calls and clone size come straight from that table; D and trimming were deduced from the DNA. The sample table lists some 2,000,000 clones, approximately 96% of them with a count of one. The top ten clones comprise around 0.13% of the sample.

The paper as a whole reports these results and caveats: Because the study included a small number of donors, the genetic and exposure-history diversity represented was limited. Larger estimated clonotype richness was generally found for naive subsets than for memory subsets. Clonotypes shared by all four sorted-subset donors showed higher generation probabilities than non-shared clonotypes. Based on pairwise subsampling, the degree of clonotype sharing among donors was expected to be affected by sequencing depth. About 4.5% of naive CD4, 3% to 3.5% of naive CD8, about 2.4% of memory CD4, and more than 0.35% of memory CD8 clonotypes were shared across several donors. Sampling was restricted to blood, and TCR repertoires in tissues likely differ from the TCR repertoires found in blood. Incomplete sequencing was indicated by rarefaction of sorted-subset datasets, despite the large sequencing depth.

The TCR comes from a young man in good health. The sample was naive CD4+ T cells sorted from blood. What the cell subset or site label conveys for this sample: CD45RA+ positively selected. Here the chain combines TRBV19 and TRBJ2-4, with a tentative D gene TRBD2 over 5 matching bases. The CDR3 here reads CASSVDGIAKNIQYF. The sequence in DNA is TGTGCCAGTAGTGTGGACGGGATAGCCAAAAACATTCAGTACTTC. With the portions outside the CDR3 filled from the reference TRBV19 and TRBJ2-4 genes, the complete variable region becomes DGGITQSPKYLFRKEGQNVTLSCEQNLNHDAMYWYRQDPGQGLRLIYYSQIVNDFQKGDIAEGYSVSREKKESFPLTVTSAQKNPTAFYLCASSVDGIAKNIQYFGAGTRLSVL.